The 5 T cell receptor beta chains given below trace back to one sample, sequenced in a study of early T cells in non-severe SARS-CoV-2 infection. TCRdb reprocessed the 5' RACE reads via MiXCR and lists one record per CDR3 protein. The sample contains over 45,000 distinct CDR3 sequences, roughly a tenth of which appear only once. Sequencing used whole blood. All receptors derive from an adult who was a healthcare worker with PCR-confirmed SARS-CoV-2 infection or an uninfected control (not recorded which).

This clonotype was seen a handful of times. The chain uses TRBV21-1 and TRBJ2-7; the table's D call of TRBD1 was not tested on the DNA. TRBV21-1 is a pseudogene locus. The CDR3 length is 12 residues. As DNA, the CDR3 is TGTGCCAGCAGCAAAGACAGGCATGAGCAGTACTTC. Protein: CASSKDRHEQYF.

This clonotype came up many times. The gene calls are TRBV2 and TRBJ2-4, with a weak D call TRBD1 (5 bases). Germline assignment: CDR1 SNHLY and CDR2 FYNNEI. The CDR3 consists of 14 residues. V lost 6 bases, J lost 2 bases, and 11 bases lay in between. CDR3 bases: TGTGCCAGCAGCTGGACATGGACCAAAAACATTCAGTACTTC. Translation gives CASSWTWTKNIQYF. Drawing the rest from reference TRBV2 and TRBJ2-4, the complete variable domain is EPEVTQTPSHQVTQMGQEVILRCVPISNHLYFYWYRQILGQKVEFLVSFYNNEISEKSEIFDDQFSVERPDGSNFTLKIRSTKLEDSAMYFCASSWTWTKNIQYFGAGTRLSVL.

The chain carries TRBV20-1 and TRBJ2-7; D is unclear. The V gene lost 0 bases and the J gene lost 0 bases, with 9 bases spanning the gap. The V gene's germline CDR1 is DFQATT and CDR2 SNEGSKA (reference sequence). The CDR3 contains 14 residues. The CDR3 spells CSARDNVDSYEQYF. In DNA form, the CDR3 reads TGCAGTGCTAGAGATAACGTGGACTCCTACGAGCAGTACTTC.

This clonotype was picked up many times. V usage is TRBV18 and J usage is TRBJ1-1, with D possibly TRBD1 on 6 matching bases. CDR3 length: 14 residues. Germline CDR1 KGHSH, CDR2 LQKENI. V lost 6 bases and J lost 6, with 17 bases in between. CDR3 loop: CASSGGRVRAEAFF. For the CDR3, the DNA is TGTGCCAGCTCGGGGGGCAGGGTGCGCGCTGAAGCTTTCTTT.

The J gene is TRBJ2-3, the V gene TRBV6-1, with D possibly being TRBD1 or TRBD2 (6 bases each). V gave up 6 bases and J gave up 2 bases, with 12 bases separating them. The CDR3 spans 14 residues. CDR1 and CDR2 (germline): MNHNS, SASEGT. CDR3: CASRRGTLTDTQYF. CDR3 DNA: TGTGCCAGCAGAAGGGGGACTCTCACAGATACGCAGTATTTT.